This T cell receptor beta chain derives from a study of fetal regulatory T cell absence and autoimmunity. The data were produced by immunoSEQ multiplex PCR, yet TCRdb's version contains in-frame clones alone and is incomplete. The data show tens of thousands of clones, approximately 80% seen once. The TCR was taken from a newborn boy with IPEX syndrome. The specimen sequenced was cord blood.

In DNA, the CDR3 is TGTGCCAGCAGCGTAGCGGGGGGCCGGGATACGCAGTATTTT. Translated: CASSVAGGRDTQYF. This chain connects TRBV9 to TRBJ2-3, with D maybe TRBD2 (7 bases). Germline values: CDR1 SGDLS, CDR2 YYNGEE. The V end was cut by 0 bases, the J end by 6 bases, with 11 bases between. The CDR3 length is 14 residues.